A selection of T cell receptor beta chains follows, all from one sample in a study of control samples from healthy donors and cancer patients. The table came from immunoSEQ multiplex PCR; TCRdb's copy has only in-frame clones and leaves some out. The table lists 150,000 or so clones, approximately 94% of them singletons. The sample taken for sequencing was blood. The receptors stem from a woman aged 40 to 50 in good health. Each CDR3 is given with its conserved first and last residue. The order of the fields is clone size, D gene, V gene, J gene, CDR3 DNA, CDR3 protein. The D gene is left open where the match is weak. Only some rows state a clone size, as once, few, many or a class for expanded clones.

abundance: -; d_gene: TRBD2; v_gene: TRBV7-2; j_gene: TRBJ2-7; CDR3nt: TGTGCCAGCAAACCCAGCGGGGGCAACTACGAGCAGTACTTC; CDR3aa: CASKPSGGNYEQYF
abundance: -; d_gene: -; v_gene: TRBV7-3; j_gene: TRBJ2-3; CDR3nt: TGTGCCAGCAGCTTAAGGAGGGGGAGGGCAGATACGCAGTATTTT; CDR3aa: CASSLRRGRADTQYF
abundance: -; d_gene: -; v_gene: TRBV5-1; j_gene: TRBJ2-2; CDR3nt: TGCGCCAGCAGCTTGGCCACGTCCACCGGGGAGCTGTTTTTT; CDR3aa: CASSLATSTGELFF
abundance: few; d_gene: -; v_gene: TRBV6-2/TRBV6-3; j_gene: TRBJ1-6; CDR3nt: TGTGCCAGCAGTTGGTCCGGGACTAATTCACCCCTCCACTTT; CDR3aa: CASSWSGTNSPLHF
abundance: -; d_gene: -; v_gene: TRBV3-1/TRBV3-2; j_gene: TRBJ2-1; CDR3nt: TGTGCCAGCAGCCAGGGGAGTACCGTACCGTTCTTC; CDR3aa: CASSQGSTVPFF
abundance: -; d_gene: TRBD1; v_gene: TRBV7-3; j_gene: TRBJ2-7; CDR3nt: TGTGCCAGTCCACCGGGACAGGGGACGGGCGAGCAGTACTTC; CDR3aa: CASPPGQGTGEQYF
abundance: -; d_gene: TRBD2; v_gene: TRBV6-2/TRBV6-3; j_gene: TRBJ2-1; CDR3nt: TGTGCCAGCAGCCTTCTTCTAGCGGGAGGGAACAGTGAGCAGTTCTTC; CDR3aa: CASSLLLAGGNSEQFF
abundance: -; d_gene: TRBD1; v_gene: TRBV4-2; j_gene: TRBJ2-3; CDR3nt: TGTGCCAGCAGCCAACTAGGACAGGGGGGAGATACGCAGTATTTT; CDR3aa: CASSQLGQGGDTQYF
abundance: -; d_gene: -; v_gene: TRBV3-1/TRBV3-2; j_gene: TRBJ2-7; CDR3nt: TGTGCCAGCAGCCAAGACTACGAGCAGTACTTC; CDR3aa: CASSQDYEQYF
abundance: -; d_gene: -; v_gene: TRBV7-2; j_gene: TRBJ1-1; CDR3nt: TGTGCCAGTACCTTAGGGCCGATGAACACTGAAGCTTTCTTT; CDR3aa: CASTLGPMNTEAFF